This section outlines one T cell receptor beta chain sequence together with its context. This record belongs to a study of blood T cell repertoires in COVID-19. Study details: PBMCs, B-cell-depleted T cells, or T cells provided the cDNA or gDNA that made up the material.

Authors' processing steps: Cell counts per sample came from amplifying reference gene primers. Profiled with immunoSEQ multiplex PCR; TCRdb holds only in-frame clones, not every one. V and J calls plus clone size are reproduced from that table; the DNA served to infer D and trimming. The sample records about 520,000 clones, 70% to 90% being singletons. Germline CDR1 SGHRS, CDR2 YFSETQ. The CDR3 is made up of 15 amino acids. Unmatched junction bases numbered 7, after V lost 1 base and J lost 8 bases. This chain joins TRBV5-1 and TRBJ1-4; the match to TRBD1 covers 8 bases. The sequencing sample was made of peripheral blood. The TCR was taken from a human donor in a cohort sampled during active COVID-19. CDR3 protein: CASSLTGQGREKLFF. The CDR3 DNA follows: TGCGCCAGCAGCTTGACCGGACAGGGACGGGAAAAACTGTTTTTT. Supplemented by reference TRBV5-1 and TRBJ1-4, the full variable domain reads KAGVTQTPRYLIKTRGQQVTLSCSPISGHRSVSWYQQTPGQGLQFLFEYFSETQRNKGNFPGRFSGRQFSNSRSEMNVSTLELGDSALYLCASSLTGQGREKLFFGSGTQLSVL.